The 3 T cell receptor beta chains listed next were all sequenced from one sample in a study of blood T cells in healthy people across ages. For the second PCR, which ran for about 7 to 12 cycles, a sample-barcoded 5' primer and a J-beta primer mix were used. TCRdb used MiXCR to reprocess the 5' RACE reads, holding one entry per CDR3 protein. The repertoire has about 1.7 million distinct CDR3 sequences, 25% to 30% of them found once; the top ten carry more than 6%. The material sequenced was blood. These receptors were obtained from a woman in her twenties or thirties in good health.

The CDR3 DNA reads TGCAGCGTTGACGGCCTCGACAGGAGAGATACGCAGTATTTT. Protein: CSVDGLDRRDTQYF. The chain uses TRBV29-1 and TRBJ2-3, with D perhaps TRBD1 (6 bases). Per germline, CDR1 SQVTM and CDR2 ANQGSEA. The CDR3 sequence is 14 residues long. V lost 3 bases to trimming and J lost 5 bases, with 15 bases between them.

The chain uses TRBV27 and TRBJ2-1; D is possibly TRBD1 or TRBD2 (6 bases each). V was cut by 1 base and J by 4 bases, with 17 bases left in between. The CDR3 is 17 residues long. Germline CDR1 MNHEY, CDR2 SMNVEV (reference sequence). CDR3 bases: TGTGCCAGCAGTTTATTTTCAAGGGGGAGGAGTTACAATGAGCAGTTCTTC. It encodes CASSLFSRGRSYNEQFF.

The chain couples TRBV6-1 to TRBJ2-3; no definite D call. The CDR3 covers 12 residues. The germline V gene encodes CDR1 MNHNS and CDR2 SASEGT. Trimming cost V 8 bases and J 0 bases, with 6 bases left between them. The CDR3 spells CASAFSTDTQYF. In DNA form, the CDR3 reads TGTGCCAGCGCGTTTAGCACAGATACGCAGTATTTT.